A single sample is the source of the 19 T cell receptor beta chains below, sequenced in a study of sequential checkpoint blockade in melanoma. Treatment here: randomized to nivolumab then ipilimumab (arm A) or the reverse (arm B). Repertoires were generated with immunoSEQ multiplex PCR, while TCRdb's copy carries only in-frame clones and drops some. This table has roughly 30,000 clones, 83% appearing once. This specimen was CD8+ T cells sorted from blood (inferred from file names), taken from a patient given nivolumab and ipilimumab in sequence. The receptor source for this set is a human donor with melanoma.

The chain joins TRBV4-1 to TRBJ2-6; D uncertain. The germline V gene encodes CDR1 MGHRA and CDR2 YSYEKL. This CDR3 region has 15 residues. V lost 1 base to trimming and J lost 4 bases, with 8 bases between them. CDR3: CASSQAWAGANVLTF. The CDR3 DNA follows: TGCGCCAGCAGCCAAGCATGGGCGGGGGCCAACGTCCTGACTTTC.

The chain joins TRBV4-2 to TRBJ2-1; D not resolved. Per the germline V gene, CDR1 is LGHNA and CDR2 is YNFKEQ. The CDR3 is 15 residues long. V was cut by 1 base and J by 4 bases, with 11 bases left in between. In nucleotides, the CDR3 is TGTGCCAGCAGCCAAGCTGGAGACGGTTACAATGAGCAGTTCTTC. This codes for CASSQAGDGYNEQFF.

The V gene is TRBV27, the J gene TRBJ2-1; 16 positions match TRBD2. V trimming: 7 bases; J trimming: 8 bases; junction bases outside the gene matches: 8. Germline-derived CDR1 and CDR2 are MNHEY and SMNVEV (reference sequence). CDR3 length: 16 amino acids. The DNA for the CDR3 is TGTGCCAGCATCGGGACTAGCGGGAGGGCGAGCCATGAGCAGTTCTTC. Translating it yields CASIGTSGRASHEQFF.

CDR3 sequence (DNA): TGTGCCAGCAGTTCTAGACTAGCGGGGGAAAATGAGCAGTTCTTC. Its translation: CASSSRLAGENEQFF. The genes are TRBV28 and TRBJ2-1, with 12 bases fitting TRBD2. CDR1 and CDR2 from the germline V gene are MDHEN and SYDVKM. The CDR3 is 15 amino acids. J was trimmed by 7 bases and V by 4 bases; bases with no gene match: 5.

The CDR3 is CASSPLSTSGYTF. DNA for the CDR3: TGTGCCAGCAGCCCCTTATCGACAAGTGGCTACACCTTC. This sequence joins TRBV11-2 and TRBJ1-2; no clear D gene. Germline CDR1 and CDR2: SGHAT and FQNNGV. The CDR3 covers 13 residues. V shed 5 bases and J shed 7 bases, with 14 bases lying between them.

The CDR3 here is CASSDDLGEQYF. DNA for the CDR3: TGCGCCAGCAGCGACGACTTGGGCGAGCAGTACTTC. V gene TRBV5-1 combines with J gene TRBJ2-7; D gene uncertain. Trimming stripped 4 bases from V and 6 bases from J, with 11 bases between. In germline, CDR1 is SGHRS, CDR2 YFSETQ. This CDR3 is 12 amino acids long.

V gene TRBV19 combines with J gene TRBJ2-1; weak D call: TRBD2 (6 bases). The germline V and J ends were trimmed by 5 bases and 0 bases, with 8 bases remaining between them. Germline CDR1 is LNHDA and CDR2 is SQIVND (reference sequence). This CDR3 is 14 amino acids long. CDR3 coding DNA: TGTGCCAGTAGTCCGGGGGTCTCCTACAATGAGCAGTTCTTC. Amino acids: CASSPGVSYNEQFF.

This clone turned up a few times. This chain connects TRBV25-1 to TRBJ2-7, with TRBD1 matching over 8 bases. The CDR3 is 13 amino acids. Germline V gene data show CDR1 as MGHDK and CDR2 as SYGVNS. The junction had 6 bases not matched to a gene; V was cut back by 6 bases and J by 5 bases. The chain's CDR3 is CASRGQDFDEQYF. The CDR3 nucleotides read TGTGCCAGCAGGGGACAGGATTTCGACGAGCAGTACTTC.

The CDR3 sequence is CASSIVGGGLDNEQFF. DNA for the CDR3: TGTGCCAGTAGTATAGTAGGCGGGGGTTTGGACAATGAGCAGTTCTTC. The chain is built from TRBV19 and TRBJ2-1; 7 bases agree with TRBD2. CDR1 and CDR2 (germline): LNHDA, SQIVND (reference sequence). This CDR3 comprises 16 residues. Trimming at V came to 1 base and at J to 5 bases, leaving 8 bases not matched to a gene.

The rearrangement links TRBV10-3 to TRBJ2-7, with 9 bases identical to TRBD2. Looked up from germline, CDR1 is ENHRY and CDR2 is SYGVKD. The CDR3 is 18 residues long. The trim removed 5 bases at V and 4 bases at J, leaving 18 bases unmatched. The CDR3 region has the DNA TGTGCCATCAGTCGGAGTGTAGCGGGAGAGGGTCGGATTTACGAGCAGTACTTC. Protein: CAISRSVAGEGRIYEQYF.

This clone was recorded a few times. V usage is TRBV27 and J usage is TRBJ2-3, with TRBD1 matching 7 bases. The CDR3 runs 15 residues. Germline V gene lookup returns CDR1 MNHEY and CDR2 SMNVEV (reference sequence). V lost 3 bases to trimming and J lost 4 bases; unmatched junction nucleotides: 7. CDR3 bases: TGTGCCAGCAGTTTTGGTGACAGGGCACCAGATACGCAGTATTTT. Its translation is CASSFGDRAPDTQYF.

There are a few counts of this clone. This chain connects TRBV9 to TRBJ2-2; the match to TRBD1 covers 7 bases. This CDR3 is built from 16 residues. In germline, CDR1 is SGDLS, CDR2 YYNGEE. Trimming cost V 4 bases and J 8 bases; bases outside gene matches: 14. CDR3 in DNA: TGTGCCAGCAGCACTCGACTCGGACAGGAGGCGGGGGAGCTGTTTTTT. This gives the protein CASSTRLGQEAGELFF.

J is TRBJ2-3 and V is TRBV7-3; 11 bases are a match to TRBD2. The germline gives CDR1 SGHTA, CDR2 FQGTGA. This CDR3 is built from 16 residues. With V trimmed by 5 bases and J by 4 bases, 8 bases remained unmatched. The CDR3 loop reads CASSPLAGGFADTQYF. The DNA of the CDR3 is TGTGCCAGCAGCCCCTTAGCGGGGGGGTTTGCAGATACGCAGTATTTT.

This rearrangement joins TRBV27 to TRBJ1-6, with D tentatively TRBD1 (6 bases). This CDR3 comprises 15 residues. The V end was cut by 1 base, the J end by 9 bases, with 13 bases between. The germline CDR1 and CDR2 sequences are MNHEY and SMNVEV (reference sequence). The CDR3 coding sequence is TGTGCCAGCAGTTTATTAGGGGGAACTAGTTCACCCCTCCACTTT. Translation: CASSLLGGTSSPLHF.

The chain is built from TRBV5-6 and TRBJ2-1, with D tentatively TRBD2 (5 bases). The CDR3 runs 15 residues. V lost 4 bases to trimming and J lost 0 bases, with 11 bases between them. CDR1 is SGHDT, CDR2 YYEEEE, per germline. This CDR3 is CASSPRDRSYNEQFF. In DNA form, the CDR3 reads TGTGCCAGCAGCCCCCGGGATCGCTCCTACAATGAGCAGTTCTTC.

V and J are TRBV10-3 and TRBJ2-5, with 7 positions matching TRBD1. The J call may be mistaken, given a closer DNA end match to TRBJ2-7. Looked up from germline, CDR1 is ENHRY and CDR2 is SYGVKD. This CDR3 spans 18 amino acids. The CDR3 protein is CAITEMGQMRDNSYEQYF. The CDR3 DNA reads TGTGCCATCACCGAGATGGGACAGATGAGGGATAACTCCTACGAGCAGTACTTC.

This clone was observed a single time. The chain carries TRBV9 and TRBJ2-3; 8 bases map to TRBD1. The length of the CDR3 is 16 residues. Germline values: CDR1 SGDLS, CDR2 YYNGEE. The trim removed 4 bases at V and 4 bases at J, leaving 11 bases unmatched. The CDR3, as DNA: TGTGCCAGCAGCCTACAGGGGGGTGGAGGGGCAGATACGCAGTATTTT. This sequence encodes CASSLQGGGGADTQYF.

CDR3 nucleotides: TGTGCCAGCAGCCAAGATCTGGGGACAGGGCGCGAGCAGTACTTC. As protein: CASSQDLGTGREQYF. The V and J genes are TRBV4-2 and TRBJ2-7; 9 positions agree with TRBD1. The CDR3 consists of 15 residues. The V gene's germline CDR1 is LGHNA and CDR2 YNFKEQ. V gave up 0 bases and J gave up 6 bases; unmatched junction bases: 6.

The V gene is TRBV6-6, the J gene TRBJ1-5; D is uncertain. There are 11 residues in the CDR3. Trimming took 4 bases from V and 9 from J, leaving 7 bases between them. Per the germline V gene, CDR1 is MNHNY and CDR2 is SVGAGI (reference sequence). The CDR3 loop is CASSSRGPQHF. As DNA, the CDR3 is TGTGCCAGCAGTTCCCGGGGGCCCCAGCATTTT.